Given below is one T cell receptor beta chain in context. This clonotype was counted ten times or more. Its recognized antigen is unknown. One base away there is no much larger clone; base qualities are not given. This sample was included in a study of blood T cells in healthy people across ages (dated by TCRdb to the mid-2010s). In the study overall: In model experiments, roughly one uniquely barcoded TCR beta cDNA molecule per two T cells was captured by template switching. Age-related changes in TCR beta repertoire diversity were measured in the study by deep sequencing normalized with unique cDNA molecular identifiers. The donors were divided into four age groups: young (average approximately 16 years), middle-aged (around 37), aged (approximately 62) and long-lived (approximately 74). Donors of different ages were randomly distributed across sequencing lanes to avoid experimental bias. Using the same blood draw, the study looked at two additional independent replicas of 1 million unique cDNA reads for two donors, one aged 18 to 30 and the other aged 80 or older. Overall study results and their limits: As age increased, observed TCR beta diversity per million T cells dropped in a roughly linear way, and a significant reduction was already evident by age roughly 40. Donor CMV infection status was unknown, potentially confounding age-related changes in expanded clonotypes. Estimates of total diversity based on one million sequenced T cells were regarded as lower bounds and as underestimates. Because profiling used bulk unsorted PBMCs, naive and antigen-experienced compartments could not be compared conclusively. Compared with the aged group, the long-lived group had more naive CD4+ T cells, fewer expanded clones and increased TCR diversity, a pattern suggesting age selection. There was a strong correlation between observed TCR beta diversity and the percentage of naive T cells measured by flow cytometry.

For CDR1 and CDR2, the germline V gene lists SGHRS and YFSETQ. There are 14 amino acids in the CDR3, from cysteine to phenylalanine inclusive. The entry retains the CDR3 DNA only, 42 bases that are in frame from base 1. V loses 4 bases, J loses 6 bases, and the germline ends lie 16 bases apart. The roughly 39 donors, aged roughly 6 to 95 years, were systemically healthy Caucasian individuals from Russia. Each donor gave 8 to 10 milliliters of peripheral blood, drawn into EDTA-treated Vacutainer tubes. Ficoll-Paque density-gradient centrifugation was used to isolate PBMCs, with at least 6 million per sample. Total RNA, at least 6 micrograms per sample, was extracted from PBMCs with Trizol reagent. The percentages of naive CD45RAhigh/CD27high T cells were determined by flow cytometry on a PBMC aliquot from every donor. The library was prepared using 5' RACE. Sequencing relied on an Illumina HiSeq 2500. The second PCR ran for roughly 7 to 12 cycles and used a J-beta primer mix along with a sample-barcoded 5' primer. A template-switch 5' adaptor carrying 12 random nucleotides introduced a unique molecular identifier onto each TCR beta cDNA molecule. Each sample yielded at least 2.5 million CDR3-containing paired-end reads. First-strand cDNA synthesis was performed from all RNA using the Mint cDNA synthesis kit, with priming by a TRBC-specific oligonucleotide. Following uracil-DNA glycosylase treatment, a first 18-cycle PCR with universal primers M1SS and BC2_uni_R was performed on all cDNA. The original pipeline was this. Normalization of each sample was performed by random selection of 1 million high-quality reads, each carrying a distinct molecular identifier. Reads sharing molecular identifiers were discarded rather than binned into consensus sequences. CDR3 identification, clonotype clustering and error correction used MiTCR with a Q25 quality threshold and the strictest error-elimination algorithm. A nonparametric unseen species model with Euler transformation was used to estimate lower-bound total TCR beta diversity. The public reads were reanalyzed by TCRdb: fastp trimming at Q25, MiXCR alignment, in-frame beta chains only. Each CDR3 protein appears once, grouped with its most common genes and DNA. The V and J calls follow TCRdb's processing rather than the paper's. For this sample there are around 1,700,000 distinct CDR3 sequences; roughly 30% appear just once. Together, the top ten hold roughly 8.2% of the sample.

The rearranged chain carries TRBV5-1 and TRBJ1-2; 5 matching bases give a weak D call of TRBD1. The source of this sequence is a woman in her 30s in good health. Sequences were obtained from blood. The DNA reads TGCGCCAGCAGCCGAGATCAGGGCAAGGATGGCTACACCTTC. Translated, this is CASSRDQGKDGYTF.